This is a list of T cell receptor beta chains from one sample in a study of chemoradiotherapy in HPV16-positive cancers. Profiling relied on immunoSEQ multiplex PCR, and the TCRdb table lists in-frame clones only, not all of them. The data hold about 24,000 clones, with less than 95% observed a single time. This sample was gathered from a patient who underwent chemoradiotherapy. These receptors were taken from a human donor with HPV-associated anogenital cancer. Each CDR3 is given with its conserved first and last residue. A D gene is named only where the DNA matches it firmly. Some rows have no size entry. The others give once, few or many, or a class for an expanded clone.

J,size,V,D,CDR3,DNA
TRBJ1-4,-,TRBV4-3,-,CASSQDRRQRNEKLFF,TGCGCCAGCAGCCAAGATCGTAGACAGAGGAATGAAAAACTGTTTTTT
TRBJ1-2,-,TRBV19,TRBD1,CASSSPGQGVYGYTF,TGTGCCAGTAGTTCGCCGGGACAGGGGGTGTATGGCTACACCTTC
TRBJ1-2,-,TRBV9,-,CASSADHRNSYGYTF,TGTGCCAGCAGCGCCGATCACAGGAACTCCTATGGCTACACCTTC
TRBJ2-6,-,TRBV5-4,-,CASSLWWVRTGANVLTF,TGTGCCAGCAGCTTGTGGTGGGTTCGGACTGGGGCCAACGTCCTGACTTTC
TRBJ2-7,few,TRBV6-1,TRBD2,CAASGRGSSYEQYF,TGTGCCGCCTCAGGGCGGGGGAGCTCCTACGAGCAGTACTTC
TRBJ1-2,-,TRBV2,-,CASSEEEGPYGYTF,TGTGCCAGCAGTGAGGAGGAGGGACCATATGGCTACACCTTC
TRBJ1-2,-,TRBV20-1,-,CTPGVEKGYTF,TGCACGCCAGGGGTTGAGAAAGGCTACACCTTC
TRBJ1-2,-,TRBV28,-,CASSSGGGDSAYGYTF,TGTGCCAGCAGTTCAGGAGGAGGAGACAGCGCCTATGGCTACACCTTC
TRBJ2-7,-,TRBV28,TRBD1,CASSWGQGYEQYF,TGTGCCAGCAGCTGGGGACAGGGCTACGAGCAGTACTTC
TRBJ2-3,once,TRBV6-4,-,CASSDTNKGTTDTQYF,TGTGCCAGCAGTGACACGAATAAGGGGACCACAGATACGCAGTATTTT
TRBJ1-1,-,TRBV5-5,-,CASSRGGTENTEAFF,TGTGCCAGCAGCCGGGGGGGGACGGAGAACACTGAAGCTTTCTTT
TRBJ2-5,-,TRBV5-1,-,CASSLEGIGETQYF,TGCGCCAGCAGCTTGGAGGGGATCGGAGAGACCCAGTACTTC
TRBJ2-3,once,TRBV29-1,TRBD1,CSVAWTGGVSDTQYF,TGCAGCGTTGCGTGGACAGGGGGCGTCTCAGATACGCAGTATTTT
TRBJ2-5,-,TRBV2,TRBD1,CASSVDRGRETQYF,TGTGCCAGCAGTGTGGACAGGGGGAGAGAGACCCAGTACTTC
TRBJ2-5,-,TRBV14,-,CASSQEGARETQYF,TGTGCCAGCAGCCAAGAGGGGGCACGAGAGACCCAGTACTTC
TRBJ1-1,-,TRBV5-4,TRBD1,CASSFQTGLNTEAFF,TGTGCCAGCAGCTTTCAGACAGGGTTAAACACTGAAGCTTTCTTT
TRBJ1-2,-,TRBV7-9,-,CASSWENYGYTF,TGTGCCAGCAGTTGGGAGAACTATGGCTACACCTTC
TRBJ2-3,-,TRBV5-1,TRBD1,CASRLQGASDTQYF,TGCGCCAGCAGGTTACAGGGGGCCTCAGATACGCAGTATTTT
TRBJ2-1,-,TRBV7-7,-,CASSLDFSSSYNEQFF,TGTGCCAGCAGCTTGGATTTTTCAAGCTCCTACAATGAGCAGTTCTTC
TRBJ2-7,-,TRBV5-1,TRBD1,CASSYRDRLIEQYF,TGCGCCAGCAGCTACCGGGACAGACTAATAGAGCAGTACTTC
TRBJ2-7,-,TRBV7-2,TRBD1,CASRPAGTESVQYF,TGTGCCAGCAGACCCGCCGGGACAGAGTCGGTGCAGTACTTC
TRBJ1-5,-,TRBV5-1,-,CASSVQGGSQPQHF,TGCGCCAGCAGCGTACAGGGTGGTAGTCAGCCCCAGCATTTT
TRBJ1-2,-,TRBV7-9,-,CASSLERGYTF,TGTGCCAGCAGCTTAGAAAGGGGCTACACCTTC
TRBJ1-2,-,TRBV28,TRBD1,CASSPDRGRSFQGYTF,TGTGCCAGCAGTCCGGACAGGGGGCGAAGCTTCCAAGGCTACACCTTC
TRBJ2-7,-,TRBV7-2,-,CASSLGWAQTYEQYF,TGTGCCAGCAGCTTAGGATGGGCACAAACCTACGAGCAGTACTTC
TRBJ1-1,-,TRBV6-5,-,CASSADTEAFF,TGTGCCAGCTCTGCGGACACTGAAGCTTTCTTT
TRBJ2-7,once,TRBV27,TRBD2,CASRLAGAQYEQYF,TGTGCCAGCAGACTAGCGGGAGCCCAGTACGAGCAGTACTTC
TRBJ2-6,-,TRBV11-2,TRBD1,CASRRSGGPRISGANVLTF,TGTGCCAGCCGTCGTTCAGGGGGCCCTAGGATCTCTGGGGCCAACGTCCTGACTTTC
TRBJ1-2,-,TRBV6-6,-,CASSPTGQSYGYTF,TGTGCCAGCAGTCCCACAGGACAGTCTTATGGCTACACCTTC
TRBJ2-5,-,TRBV4-1,TRBD2,CASSQERGLAGGETQYF,TGCGCCAGCAGCCAAGAAAGGGGACTAGCGGGAGGAGAGACCCAGTACTTC
TRBJ2-7,-,TRBV19,-,CASSMAGGYEQYF,TGTGCCAGTAGTATGGCCGGGGGCTACGAGCAGTACTTC
TRBJ1-2,-,TRBV14,-,CASSPGTNYGYTF,TGTGCCAGCAGCCCGGGGACAAACTATGGCTACACCTTC
TRBJ2-7,-,TRBV7-2,TRBD1,CASSKPRDRVNEQYF,TGTGCCAGCAGTAAGCCCCGGGACAGGGTGAACGAGCAGTACTTC
TRBJ2-1,once,TRBV7-9,-,CASLPGHLSYNEQFF,TGTGCCAGCTTACCTGGACACCTCTCCTACAATGAGCAGTTCTTC
TRBJ2-3,-,TRBV5-1,-,CASRGRGGTPGDTQYF,TGCGCCAGCCGCGGCAGGGGCGGGACTCCAGGAGATACGCAGTATTTT
TRBJ1-4,once,TRBV6-1,-,CASSEFPVAATNEKLFF,TGTGCCAGCAGTGAATTTCCCGTGGCAGCAACTAATGAAAAACTGTTTTTT
TRBJ2-7,-,TRBV18,-,CASSPPWGNEQYF,TGTGCCAGCTCACCACCTTGGGGAAACGAGCAGTACTTC